Shown below are 21 T cell receptor beta chains from a single sample sequenced in a study of tumor-infiltrating lymphocytes in primary liver carcinoma (dated by TCRdb to about 2017). Without any cell sorting, total RNA and DNA were extracted together from about 20-30 mg of bulk tissue using the AllPrep DNA/RNA mini kit. Instrument used: Illumina HiSeq 2500. Starting from roughly 540 ng total RNA, TCRbeta-specific cDNA was produced by reverse transcription with a constant-region primer and ProtoScript II reverse transcriptase. Three nested multiplex PCR rounds, following a slightly modified ARM-PCR procedure, were used to build the TCRbeta libraries. Multiplex TRBV1-TRBV30 forward primers and a Cbeta reverse primer were used in the first two PCR rounds, each of which was run for around 9 cycles. TCRdb reprocessing: public reads trimmed at Q25 with fastp, clones called with MiXCR, in-frame beta chains kept. Rows are unified per CDR3 protein, each entry keeping the most common DNA and genes. The sample data list tens of thousands of distinct CDR3 sequences, and about three quarters of these were observed just once. The ten largest account for roughly a fifth of the sample.

Sequenced input: liver tumor tissue from sampling region 1. The cell subset or site label of this sample denotes: tumor region T1, superior pole. The receptors here all came from a man aged 40-49 years with primary liver carcinoma and hepatitis B virus infection.

This clonotype is categorized as medium-sized (0.01 to 0.1%). The V and J genes are TRBV11-2 and TRBJ2-2; no reliable D call. V was cut by 5 bases and J by 3 bases, with 13 bases left in between. There are 15 residues in the CDR3. Germline loops: CDR1 SGHAT, CDR2 FQNNGV. CDR3 DNA: TGTGCCAGCAGCATCGCTAGGAGTTACACCGGGGAGCTGTTTTTT. Its translation is CASSIARSYTGELFF.

The rearrangement uses TRBV7-9 and TRBJ2-7; D not certain. Trimming removed 11 bases from V and 4 bases from J, with 12 bases in between. Germline V gene data show CDR1 as SEHNR and CDR2 as FQNEAQ (reference sequence). The CDR3 has 11 residues. CDR3 residues: CACSLTYEQYF. CDR3 sequence (DNA): TGTGCCTGCTCCCTGACGTACGAGCAGTACTTC.

Turning to this clonotype: Since a much larger clone is just one base distant, this may be a read error. The chain combines TRBV28 with TRBJ2-7; a weak D match, TRBD2 (6 bases). Per germline, CDR1 MDHEN and CDR2 SYDVKM. The CDR3 is made up of 14 amino acids. Trimming left V 4 bases short and J 5 bases short, with 15 bases between. The CDR3 loop is CASSSWVGGNEQYF. The DNA of the CDR3 is TGTGCCAGCAGTTCCTGGGTGGGAGGTAACGAGCAGTACTTC. The entire variable domain, with the rest obtained from reference TRBV28 and TRBJ2-7, is as follows: DVKVTQSSRYLVKRTGEKVFLECVQDMDHENMFWYRQDPGLGLRLIYFSYDVKMKEKGDIPEGYSVSREKKERFSLILESASTNQTSMYLCASSSWVGGNEQYFGPGTRLTVT.

The rearrangement joins TRBV6-6 to TRBJ2-1; D possibly corresponds to TRBD1 (6 bases). CDR3 length: 16 residues. Trimming shortened V by 10 bases and J by 7 bases, and 26 bases separated the two germline ends. Per germline, CDR1 MNHNY and CDR2 SVGAGI (reference sequence). CDR3 sequence reads: CANTTGTGTGRNEQFF. In DNA, the CDR3 is TGTGCCAACACTACAGGGACGGGTACGGGTAGGAATGAGCAGTTCTTC.

About this clonotype itself: Because the CDR3 is missing its conserved closing phenylalanine or tryptophan, this is likely a read error. The DNA for the CDR3 is TGCGCCAGCAGCCAAGGTCGTACTCTCGGGGAGCAGTACTCC. Encoded protein: CASSQGRTLGEQYS. The V call is TRBV4-1, the J call TRBJ2-7; D uncertain. The germline gives CDR1 MGHRA, CDR2 YSYEKL. The CDR3 loop spans 14 amino acids. Trimming left V 1 base short and J 7 bases short, with 14 bases between.

Worth noting for this clonotype: This CDR3 fails to terminate in the conserved phenylalanine or tryptophan, so it likely reflects a read error. The V gene is TRBV29-1, the J gene TRBJ1-1; no reliable D call. CDR1 SQVTM and CDR2 ANQGSEA come from the germline V gene. The CDR3 is 10 amino acids. The CDR3 is CRVLCTEAFY. The CDR3 bases are TGCAGGGTTCTCTGCACTGAAGCTTTCTAT.

Notes on this clonotype: Germline is not matched at one junction end, which may reflect a read error. The chain is built from TRBV11-2 and TRBJ2-3, with D perhaps matching TRBD1 or TRBD2 (5 bases each). Germline CDR1 and CDR2: SGHAT and FQNNGV. This CDR3 comprises 16 residues. CDR3 DNA sequence: TGTGCCAGCAGCCTGAGCCGGGACGCGATGGGAGATACACAGTATTTT. It encodes CASSLSRDAMGDTQYF.

This clonotype has a handful of counts. One end of the junction varies from germline; a read error may be responsible. The rearrangement joins TRBV20-1 to TRBJ1-1; D might be TRBD1 (6 bases). The germline V gene encodes CDR1 DFQATT and CDR2 SNEGSKA (reference sequence). The CDR3 length is 15 residues. CDR3 sequence reads: CSTSPPGQRNTEALF. DNA of the CDR3: TGCAGTACTAGTCCACCGGGACAAAGGAACACTGAAGCTTTGTTT.

The rearrangement uses TRBV11-2 and TRBJ2-1, with TRBD2 identical over 14 bases. This CDR3 spans 16 amino acids. Per the germline V gene, CDR1 is SGHAT and CDR2 is FQNNGV. V was clipped by 9 bases and J by 15 bases; unmatched bases: 19. The CDR3 nucleotides read TGTGCCAGAAGTTACTCTCCGACTAGCGGGAGGGGAGGCTGGTTCTTC. This codes for CARSYSPTSGRGGWFF.

About this clonotype: The missing conserved phenylalanine or tryptophan at the end of this CDR3 makes a read error likely. The gene calls are TRBV30 and TRBJ2-7; D remains unclear. Looked up from germline, CDR1 is GTSNPN and CDR2 is SVGIG (reference sequence). There are 13 residues in the CDR3. Trimming removed 7 bases at V and 6 bases at J, with 19 bases between. The CDR3 DNA reads TGTGCCTCAGACCGAGGTTTAGGTGGCGAGCAGTACCTC. Its protein is CASDRGLGGEQYL.

The rearrangement links TRBV11-3 to TRBJ1-3, with a possible D match to TRBD1 (5 bases). The CDR3 totals 16 residues. The germline V and J ends were trimmed by 7 bases and 0 bases, with 16 bases remaining between them. CDR1 is SGHNT and CDR2 is YENEEA in the germline V gene. CDR3 sequence: CASTFRWGFSGNTIYF. In DNA, the CDR3 is TGTGCCAGCACCTTCCGATGGGGCTTCTCTGGAAACACCATATATTTT.

This clonotype was seen only a few times. A junction boundary mismatches the germline segment, possibly from a read error. CDR3: CASSQGLAGSPFYERYF. DNA of the CDR3: TGTGCCAGCAGCCAGGGACTAGCGGGTTCACCTTTCTATGAGCGGTACTTC. This chain links TRBV11-2 with TRBJ2-7; the match to TRBD2 covers 12 bases. Germline CDR1 SGHAT, CDR2 FQNNGV. The CDR3 is made up of 17 amino acids.

The table lists this clonotype with many counts. CDR3 loop: CASSLGGTGLSEQYF. CDR3 DNA sequence: TGCGCCAGCAGCTTGGGCGGGACAGGGCTGAGTGAGCAGTACTTC. This chain connects TRBV5-1 to TRBJ2-7; 9 positions agree with TRBD1. Germline-derived CDR1 and CDR2 are SGHRS and YFSETQ. The CDR3 loop spans 15 amino acids. V lost 0 bases to trimming and J lost 7 bases; unmatched junction nucleotides: 8.

As concerns this clonotype: At one end, the junction sequence differs from germline, possibly due to a read error. The chain uses TRBV10-3 and TRBJ2-4, with D unclear. Germline CDR1 is ENHRY and CDR2 is SYGVKD. The CDR3 is made up of 13 amino acids. CDR3 protein: CDISEAAKNIQYF. As DNA, the CDR3 is TGCGACATCAGTGAGGCAGCCAAAAACATTCAGTACTTC.

The chain combines TRBV11-3 with TRBJ2-1; a weak D match, TRBD2 (6 bases). V gave up 7 bases and J gave up 13 bases, with 20 bases separating them. Per germline, CDR1 SGHNT and CDR2 YENEEA. The CDR3 covers 13 residues. The DNA for the CDR3 is TGTGCCAGCAACGAAGGACCAGGGACTGAACAGTTCTTC. This gives the protein CASNEGPGTEQFF. The full variable domain, in which reference TRBV11-3 and TRBJ2-1 provide the parts outside the CDR3, is EAGVVQSPRYKIIEKKQPVAFWCNPISGHNTLYWYLQNLGQGPELLIRYENEEAVDDSQLPKDRFSAERLKGVDSTLKIQPAELGDSAVYLCASNEGPGTEQFFGPGTRLTVL.

As to this clonotype: This could be a read error, since a much larger clone is one nucleotide away. The chain employs TRBV28 and TRBJ1-1; D not certain. Germline values: CDR1 MDHEN, CDR2 SYDVKM. The V and J ends lost 10 bases and 3 bases respectively, with 24 bases between them. The CDR3 length is 16 residues. CDR3 residues: CAIYPEGGGVYTEAFF. The CDR3 DNA follows: TGTGCCATCTACCCTGAGGGTGGCGGGGTGTACACTGAAGCTTTCTTT.

This clonotype was counted once. Germline is not matched at one junction end, which may reflect a read error. The rearrangement joins TRBV6-6 to TRBJ1-4; 10 nucleotides agree with TRBD1. CDR3 length: 16 amino acids. CDR1 and CDR2 (germline): MNHNY, SVGAGI (reference sequence). The chain's CDR3 is CTSSYLRTGGSEKLFF. The DNA of the CDR3 is TGTACCAGCAGTTACCTCCGGACAGGGGGAAGTGAAAAACTGTTTTTT.

Comment on this clonotype: One base away lies a much larger clone, so this may be a sequencing read error. The CDR3 does not end in the conserved phenylalanine or tryptophan, so this is likely a read error. DNA for the CDR3: TGCGCCAGCAGCTTGGTGGTACAGGGGAGCACCGGGGAGCTGTTTCTT. Translated: CASSLVVQGSTGELFL. The rearrangement uses TRBV5-1 and TRBJ2-2; 7 nucleotides match TRBD1. V lost 0 bases to trimming and J lost 4 bases; unmatched junction nucleotides: 6. The CDR3 length is 16 residues. Germline-derived CDR1 and CDR2 are SGHRS and YFSETQ.

This chain links TRBV25-1 with TRBJ1-6; D not certain. Germline V gives CDR1 MGHDK, CDR2 SYGVNS. The CDR3 totals 13 residues. Trimming stripped 6 bases from V and 7 bases from J, with 10 bases between. CDR3 protein: CASRSLPNSPLHF. CDR3 bases: TGTGCCAGCAGATCCCTCCCGAATTCACCCCTCCACTTT.

Regarding this clonotype: At one end, the junction sequence differs from germline, possibly due to a read error. J is TRBJ2-2 and V is TRBV7-8; no clear D gene. CDR1 and CDR2 (germline): SGHVS, FQNEAQ. The CDR3 loop spans 16 amino acids. The CDR3 bases are TGTGTCAGCAGCCCCCTTCGAGGACCGAACATCGGGGAGCTGTTTTTT. Amino acid sequence: CVSSPLRGPNIGELFF.

A note on this clonotype: The junction and the germline gene differ at one end; a read error may be behind it. This chain connects TRBV11-2 to TRBJ1-1, with D tentatively TRBD1 (6 bases). Germline V gene data show CDR1 as SGHAT and CDR2 as FQNNGV. The CDR3 length is 15 residues. The CDR3 loop reads CASSSMRGAKTEAFF. The DNA for the CDR3 is TGTGCCAGCAGTTCGATGCGGGGGGCGAAGACTGAAGCTTTCTTC.